The entry that follows covers one T cell receptor beta chain sequence. What it binds is unknown. The data originate from a study of cytomegalovirus exposure and HLA in healthy donors. General study results and limits: The study put 150 to 200 TCR beta chains on its list as cytomegalovirus-associated. TCR sequences were mostly rare, though some public TCRs occurred in many donors.

TCRdb's table, derived via immunoSEQ multiplex PCR, lists solely in-frame clones and lacks some. The sample consists of 250,000 to 400,000 clones, around 87% of them appearing once. Sequenced sample: PBMCs. The sequence came from a woman in her 30s in good health and CMV-seropositive.

CDR3 region: CASSRRRNQPQHF. As DNA, the CDR3 is TGTGCCAGCAGCCGTAGGCGGAATCAGCCCCAGCATTTT. The chain couples TRBV27 to TRBJ1-5; the D is unclear. V was clipped by 6 bases and J by 4 bases, with 10 bases between them. The CDR3 length is 13 residues. Germline V gene lookup returns CDR1 MNHEY and CDR2 SMNVEV (reference sequence).